A single T cell receptor (beta chain) is shown here with its context. This clone's antigen is unknown. Base qualities are missing; no much larger clone stands one base away. Based on the germline V gene, the CDR1 and CDR2 sequences are SGDLS and YYNGEE. CDR3 length: 15 amino acids, cysteine to phenylalanine. Just CDR3 DNA is preserved here, 45 bases in frame from base 1. The trim is 2 bases for V and 2 bases for J, with a gap of 13 bases between the germline ends. These data come from a study of shared clonotypes between healthy human individuals (dated by TCRdb to between 2020 and 2021). Context from the whole study: A couple of women and a few men aged 18 to 49 years were included in the cohort. For each donor, three plates each were used for CD4 naive and CD4 memory, two plates were used for CD8 naive, and one plate was used for CD8 memory. To estimate repertoire size and how much clonotype sharing occurs between individuals, the study deeply sequenced the blood TCR repertoires of several healthy adults. Libraries were prepared and TCR repertoires were sequenced by different laboratories using diverse techniques, in order to increase sequencing depth and limit assay-specific biases. Leukapheresis yielded between about 0.85 and 9 billion PBMCs per donor. Points the paper makes about the study in general: Pairwise subsampling indicated that sequencing depth was expected to affect the degree of clonotype sharing among donors. Compared with non-shared clonotypes, clonotypes shared by all four sorted-subset donors had higher generation probabilities. Incomplete sequencing was indicated by rarefaction of sorted-subset datasets, despite the large sequencing depth. Estimated clonotype richness was generally larger for naive than for memory subsets. Sampling was restricted to blood, and TCR repertoires in tissues likely differ from the TCR repertoires found in blood. Because the study included only a small number of donors, the genetic and exposure-history diversity represented was limited. Across a handful of donors, around 5.4% of naive CD4, roughly 3.8% of naive CD8, around 2.5% of memory CD4, and 0.4% to 0.45% of memory CD8 clonotypes were shared.

The donors were healthy, HIV-negative adults who had no recently reported acute infections or vaccinations. All donors were Caucasian adults living in Nashville, Tennessee, USA. CD4+ T cells were enriched by magnetic negative selection, after which naive cells were positively selected on CD45RA and the negative fraction was taken as the memory subset. Blood was obtained by leukapheresis, after which PBMCs were separated by Ficoll-Histopaque density gradient centrifugation and cryopreserved in liquid nitrogen vapor phase. Analytical flow cytometry was used to check the purity and quantity of every magnetically sorted T cell population. Each sorted fraction had its genomic DNA isolated and then quantified by UV absorbance on a Nanodrop 2000c. Using the deep immunoSEQ assay, multiplex PCR amplified TCR CDR3 regions from genomic DNA. For each cell subset, the extracted genomic DNA was distributed evenly across all wells of several immunoSEQ 96-well plates, and each plate served as one replicate. For sorted subsets, 200 ng of genomic DNA, equivalent to 25,000 to 35,000 T cell genomes, went into each replicate PCR. Purified libraries were measured with a Qubit 3.0 fluorometer, size-checked on a Bioanalyzer 2100, and measured again with the KAPA Library Quantification kit. Each immunoSEQ 96-well plate was sequenced on its own single-read 150-cycle Illumina NextSeq 550 flow cell. The source study handled its data this way. Because the immunoSEQ output included only junctional sequences and no quality scores, the filtering could not be the same as the filtering used for full-length reads. To assign V/J genes and CDR3, sequences were annotated against IMGT germline references using PyIR, a Python wrapper for IgBLAST v1.9. Any read was removed if the V/J assignment was weak (E-value above 1e-6), the CDR3 was missing, or the read contained stop codons, out-of-frame junctions, or ambiguous translated residues. V3J clonotypes were defined by identical inferred V gene, J gene, and CDR3 amino acid sequence. To compute the percentage overlap between repertoires, the number of shared unique clonotypes was divided by the size of the smaller repertoire. Richness of each repertoire was evaluated using RTK rarefaction, the Chao1 estimator, and Recon v2.1 estimates of unobserved clonotypes. For all TCRbeta clonotypes obtained by the gDNA method from a handful of donors, generation probabilities were computed with OLGA. In TCRdb, the immuneACCESS table is reduced to in-frame sequences with V and J assigned. These tables do not hold every clone; where another copy was compared, an unresolved V gene accounts for under half, and the others remain unexplained. Clone size and V and J calls were adopted from that table, with D and trimming inferred from the DNA. This sample gives 2,100,000 or so clones in total; approximately 95% of them show up just once. The ten biggest clones cover 0.13% of the sample.

The chain couples TRBV9 to TRBJ2-5, with no reliable assignment of the D segment. Sequenced input: naive CD4+ T cells sorted from blood. The cell subset or site label, as the study defines it: CD45RA+ positively selected. This TCR came from a man aged 18 to 35 in good health. The CDR3 in this case is CASSVNPLTQETQYF. The sequence in DNA is TGTGCCAGCAGCGTCAATCCCTTGACACAAGAGACCCAGTACTTC.